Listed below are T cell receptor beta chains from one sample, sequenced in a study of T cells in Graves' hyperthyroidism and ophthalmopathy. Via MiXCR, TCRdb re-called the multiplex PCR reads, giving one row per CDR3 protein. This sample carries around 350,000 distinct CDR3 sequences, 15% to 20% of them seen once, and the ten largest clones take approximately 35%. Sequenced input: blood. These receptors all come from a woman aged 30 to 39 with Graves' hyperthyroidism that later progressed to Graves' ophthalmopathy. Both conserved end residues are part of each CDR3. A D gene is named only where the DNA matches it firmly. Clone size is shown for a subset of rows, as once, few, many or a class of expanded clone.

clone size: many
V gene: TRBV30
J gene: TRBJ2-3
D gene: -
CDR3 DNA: TGTGCCTGGAGTGTACAGGCGCACACAGATACGCAGTATTTT
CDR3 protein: CAWSVQAHTDTQYF

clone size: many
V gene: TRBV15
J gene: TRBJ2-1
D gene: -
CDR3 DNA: TGTGCCACCAGCAGAGTCGGGCGGGGTGAGCAGTTCTTC
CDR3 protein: CATSRVGRGEQFF

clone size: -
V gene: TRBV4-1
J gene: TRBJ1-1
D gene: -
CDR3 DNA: TGCGCCAGCAGCCTCTTGTTCCGCGGGCCTCCCACTACACGTAAGGGGAACACTGAAGCTTTCTTT
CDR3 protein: CASSLLFRGPPTTRKGNTEAFF

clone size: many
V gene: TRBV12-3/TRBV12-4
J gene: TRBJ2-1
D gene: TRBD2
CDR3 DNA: TGTGCCAGCAGTTTTGCGGGAGGCGATTACAATGAGCAGTTCTTC
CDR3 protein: CASSFAGGDYNEQFF

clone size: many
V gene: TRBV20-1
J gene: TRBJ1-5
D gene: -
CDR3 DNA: TGCAGTGCTCGGACAGCTCCTAGCAATCAGCCCCAGCATTTT
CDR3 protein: CSARTAPSNQPQHF

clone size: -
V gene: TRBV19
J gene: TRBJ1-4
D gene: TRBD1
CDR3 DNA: TGTGCCAGTAGCCTGACCGGGACAGTAAATGAAAAACTGTTTTTT
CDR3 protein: CASSLTGTVNEKLFF

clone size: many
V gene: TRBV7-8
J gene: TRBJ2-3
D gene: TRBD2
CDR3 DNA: TGTGCCAGCAGCGAAAAGAGAGCGGGGGGCCTTCTGTATACGCAGTATTTT
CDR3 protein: CASSEKRAGGLLYTQYF

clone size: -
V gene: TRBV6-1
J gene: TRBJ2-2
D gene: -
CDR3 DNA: TGTGCCAGCATGGTGTTCGGGAGTCGAACCGGGGAGCTGTTTTTT
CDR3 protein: CASMVFGSRTGELFF

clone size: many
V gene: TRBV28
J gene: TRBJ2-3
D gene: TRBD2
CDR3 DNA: TGTGCCAGCAGCGCCAGCGGGAGGGCCGGGGACACAGATACGCAGTATTTT
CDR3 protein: CASSASGRAGDTDTQYF

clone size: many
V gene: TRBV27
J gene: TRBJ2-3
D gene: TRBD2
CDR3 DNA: TGTGCCAGCAGTTTGTGGGGTAGCGGGGGGGCTTATGATACGCAGTATTTT
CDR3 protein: CASSLWGSGGAYDTQYF

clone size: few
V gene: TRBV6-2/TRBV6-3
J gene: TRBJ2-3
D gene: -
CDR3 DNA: TGTGCCAGCACCAACGGAGGGGGGGCTAGCACAGATACGCAGTATTTT
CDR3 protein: CASTNGGGASTDTQYF

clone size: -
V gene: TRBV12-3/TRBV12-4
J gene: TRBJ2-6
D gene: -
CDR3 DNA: TGTGCCAGCAGATGGGGCACCGGGGCCAACGTCCTGACTTTC
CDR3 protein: CASRWGTGANVLTF

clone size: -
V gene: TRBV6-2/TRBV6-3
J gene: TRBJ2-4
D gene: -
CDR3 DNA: TGTGCCAGCAGTTACTCGAGTCGGTCGTATACGGGGAACATTCAGTACTTC
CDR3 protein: CASSYSSRSYTGNIQYF

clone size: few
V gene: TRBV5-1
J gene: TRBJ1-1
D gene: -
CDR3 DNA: TGCGCCAGCAGACGCGGTTGGTCCATGAACACTGAAGCTTTCTTT
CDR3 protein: CASRRGWSMNTEAFF

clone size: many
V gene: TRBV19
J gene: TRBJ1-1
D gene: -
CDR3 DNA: TGTGCCAGCCGTCCCGGAGGGGCCAGGGTGACTGAAGCTTTCTTT
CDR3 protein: CASRPGGARVTEAFF

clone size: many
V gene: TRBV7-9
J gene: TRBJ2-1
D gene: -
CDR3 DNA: TGTGCCAGCAGGGCTTCGGGGATGTCCTACAATGAGCAGTTCTTC
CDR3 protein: CASRASGMSYNEQFF

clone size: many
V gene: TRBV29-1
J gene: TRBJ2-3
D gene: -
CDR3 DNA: TGCAGCGTTGAAGAGGGGCCAGAGACTCCAGATACGCAGTATTTT
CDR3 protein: CSVEEGPETPDTQYF

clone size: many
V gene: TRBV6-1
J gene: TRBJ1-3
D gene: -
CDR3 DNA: TGTGCCAGCAGTCATCAGGGGCGCCTGTGTGGAAACACCATATATTTT
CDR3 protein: CASSHQGRLCGNTIYF

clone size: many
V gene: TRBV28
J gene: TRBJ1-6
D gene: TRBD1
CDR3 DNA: TGTGCCAGCAGCCAGGACAGGGGGCTTGACTATAATTCACCCCTCCACTTT
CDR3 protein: CASSQDRGLDYNSPLHF

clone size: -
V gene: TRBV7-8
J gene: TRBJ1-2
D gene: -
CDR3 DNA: TGTGCCAGCAGCTTAGCTGGGTCCAACGGCTACACCTTC
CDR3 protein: CASSLAGSNGYTF

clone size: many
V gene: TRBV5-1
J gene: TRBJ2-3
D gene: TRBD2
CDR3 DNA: TGCGCCAGCAGCTTAACTAGCGGCTACACAGATACGCAGTATTTT
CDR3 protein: CASSLTSGYTDTQYF

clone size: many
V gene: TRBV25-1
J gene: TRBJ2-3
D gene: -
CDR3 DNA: TGTGCCAGCAGTGATACGTTTTCCGCAGATACGCAGTATTTT
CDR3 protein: CASSDTFSADTQYF

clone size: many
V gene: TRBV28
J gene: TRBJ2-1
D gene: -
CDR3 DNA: TGTGCCAGCAGTTTATCCGGGGTTGTGGGCAATGAGCAGTTCTTC
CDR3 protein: CASSLSGVVGNEQFF

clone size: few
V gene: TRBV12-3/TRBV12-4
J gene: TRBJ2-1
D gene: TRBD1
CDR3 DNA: TGTGCCTGCAGTCCGGGACAGGGGGACAATGAGCAGTTCTTC
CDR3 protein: CACSPGQGDNEQFF

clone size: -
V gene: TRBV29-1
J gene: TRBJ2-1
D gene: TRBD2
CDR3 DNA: TGCAGCGTCTGTGGCCTAGCGGGAGGGCATTACAATGAGCAGTTCTTC
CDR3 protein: CSVCGLAGGHYNEQFF

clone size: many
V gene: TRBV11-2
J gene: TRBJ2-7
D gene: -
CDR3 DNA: TGTGCCAGCAGCCTCAAAGGGCCGGCCTACGAGCAGTACTTC
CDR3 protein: CASSLKGPAYEQYF

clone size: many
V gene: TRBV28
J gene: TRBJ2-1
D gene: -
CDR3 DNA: TGTGCCAGCAGCCAGGGGGTCGGGGGGAGGGCCTCCTACAATGAGCAGTTCTTC
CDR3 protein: CASSQGVGGRASYNEQFF

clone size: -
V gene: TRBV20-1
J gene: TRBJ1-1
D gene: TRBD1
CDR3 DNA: TGCAGTGCTAGAGATTACAGGGGCAACACTGAAGCTTTCTTT
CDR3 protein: CSARDYRGNTEAFF

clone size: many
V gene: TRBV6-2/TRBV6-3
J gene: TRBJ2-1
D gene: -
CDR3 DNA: TGTGCCAGCAGTTACTCGAAGGATTACAATGAGCAGTTCTTC
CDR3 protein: CASSYSKDYNEQFF

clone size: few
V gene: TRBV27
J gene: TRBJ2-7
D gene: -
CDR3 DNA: TGTGCCAGCAGTTTAGAGGGAATTGCTAGCTACGAGCAGTACTTC
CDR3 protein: CASSLEGIASYEQYF